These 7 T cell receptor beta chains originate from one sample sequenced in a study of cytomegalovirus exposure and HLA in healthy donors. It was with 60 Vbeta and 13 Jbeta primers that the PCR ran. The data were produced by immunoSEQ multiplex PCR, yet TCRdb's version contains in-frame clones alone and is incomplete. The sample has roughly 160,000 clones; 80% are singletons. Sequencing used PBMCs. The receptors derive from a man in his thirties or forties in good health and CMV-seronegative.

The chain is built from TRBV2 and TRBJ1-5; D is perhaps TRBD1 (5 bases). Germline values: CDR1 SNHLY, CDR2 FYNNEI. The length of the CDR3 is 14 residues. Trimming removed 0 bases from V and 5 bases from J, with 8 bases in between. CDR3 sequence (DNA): TGTGCCAGCAGTGAAGCTTACAGGTATCAGCCCCAGCATTTT. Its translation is CASSEAYRYQPQHF. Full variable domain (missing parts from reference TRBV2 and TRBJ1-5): EPEVTQTPSHQVTQMGQEVILRCVPISNHLYFYWYRQILGQKVEFLVSFYNNEISEKSEIFDDQFSVERPDGSNFTLKIRSTKLEDSAMYFCASSEAYRYQPQHFGDGTRLSIL.

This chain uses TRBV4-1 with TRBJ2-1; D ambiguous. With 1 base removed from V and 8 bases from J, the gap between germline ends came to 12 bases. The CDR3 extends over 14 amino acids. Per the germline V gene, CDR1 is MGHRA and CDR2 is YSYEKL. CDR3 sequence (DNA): TGCGCCAGCAGCCAAGGATGGGCTATAGATGAGCAGTTCTTC. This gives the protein CASSQGWAIDEQFF.

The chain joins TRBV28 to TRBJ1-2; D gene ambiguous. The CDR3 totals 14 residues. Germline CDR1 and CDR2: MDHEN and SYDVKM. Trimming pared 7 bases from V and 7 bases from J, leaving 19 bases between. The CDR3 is CASTSPGSGCGYTF. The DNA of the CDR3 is TGTGCCAGCACCTCACCCGGGAGCGGGTGTGGCTACACCTTC.

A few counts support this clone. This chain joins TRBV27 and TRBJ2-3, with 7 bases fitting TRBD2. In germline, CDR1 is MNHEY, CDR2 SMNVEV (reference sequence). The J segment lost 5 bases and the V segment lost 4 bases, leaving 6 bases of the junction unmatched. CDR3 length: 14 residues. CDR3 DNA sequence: TGTGCCAGCAGTTGGCGGGAGAAGGTAGATACGCAGTATTTT. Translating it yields CASSWREKVDTQYF.

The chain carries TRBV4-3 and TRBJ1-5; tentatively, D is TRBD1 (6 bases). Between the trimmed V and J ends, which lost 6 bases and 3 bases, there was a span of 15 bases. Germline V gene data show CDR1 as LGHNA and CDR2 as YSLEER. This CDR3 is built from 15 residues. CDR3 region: CASSQRQGLNQPQHF. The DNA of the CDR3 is TGCGCCAGCAGTCAACGGCAGGGGCTCAATCAGCCCCAGCATTTT.

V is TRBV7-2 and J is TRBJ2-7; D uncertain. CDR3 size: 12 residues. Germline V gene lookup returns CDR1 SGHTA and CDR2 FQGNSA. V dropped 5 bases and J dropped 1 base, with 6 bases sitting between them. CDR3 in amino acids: CASSRVSYEQYF. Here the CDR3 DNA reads TGTGCCAGCAGCCGCGTATCCTACGAGCAGTACTTC. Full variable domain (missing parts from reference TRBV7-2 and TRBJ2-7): GAGVSQSPSNKVTEKGKDVELRCDPISGHTALYWYRQSLGQGLEFLIYFQGNSAPDKSGLPSDRFSAERTGGSVSTLTIQRTQQEDSAVYLCASSRVSYEQYFGPGTRLTVT.

CDR3 loop: CASSQEGTGTSEQYF. The CDR3, as DNA: TGTGCCAGCAGCCAAGAAGGGACAGGGACAAGCGAGCAGTACTTC. The J gene is TRBJ2-7, the V gene TRBV4-2; 9 bases align to TRBD1. The CDR3 is made up of 15 amino acids. Trimming cost V 0 bases and J 6 bases; bases outside gene matches: 6. Germline V lookup: CDR1 LGHNA, CDR2 YNFKEQ.